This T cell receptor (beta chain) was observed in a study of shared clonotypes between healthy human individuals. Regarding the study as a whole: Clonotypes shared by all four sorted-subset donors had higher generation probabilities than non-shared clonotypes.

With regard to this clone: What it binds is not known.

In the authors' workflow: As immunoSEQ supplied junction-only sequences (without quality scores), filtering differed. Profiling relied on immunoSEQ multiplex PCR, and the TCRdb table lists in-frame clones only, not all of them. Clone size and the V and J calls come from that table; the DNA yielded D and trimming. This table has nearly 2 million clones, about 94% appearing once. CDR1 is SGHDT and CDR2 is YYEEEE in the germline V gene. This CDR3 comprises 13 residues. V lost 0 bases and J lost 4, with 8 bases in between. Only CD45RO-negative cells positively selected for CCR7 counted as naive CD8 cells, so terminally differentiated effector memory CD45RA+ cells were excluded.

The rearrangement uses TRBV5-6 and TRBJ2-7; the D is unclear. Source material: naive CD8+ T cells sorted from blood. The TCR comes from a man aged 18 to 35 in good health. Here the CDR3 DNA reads TGTGCCAGCAGCTTGGTCCGTACTTACGAGCAGTACTTC. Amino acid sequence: CASSLVRTYEQYF.